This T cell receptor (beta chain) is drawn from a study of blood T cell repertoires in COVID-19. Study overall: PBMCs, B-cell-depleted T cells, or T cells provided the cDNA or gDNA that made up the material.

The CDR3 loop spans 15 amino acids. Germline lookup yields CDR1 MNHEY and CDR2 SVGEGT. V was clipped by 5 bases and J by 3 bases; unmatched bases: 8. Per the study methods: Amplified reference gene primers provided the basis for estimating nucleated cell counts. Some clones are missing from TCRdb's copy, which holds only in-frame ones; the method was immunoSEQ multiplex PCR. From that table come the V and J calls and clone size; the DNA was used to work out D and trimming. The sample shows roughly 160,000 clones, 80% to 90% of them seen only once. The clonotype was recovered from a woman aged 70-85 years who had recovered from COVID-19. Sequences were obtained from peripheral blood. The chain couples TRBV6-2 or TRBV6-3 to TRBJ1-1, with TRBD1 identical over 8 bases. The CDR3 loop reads CASSIAGGADTEAFF. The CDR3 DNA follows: TGTGCCAGCAGTATCGCAGGGGGCGCGGACACTGAAGCTTTCTTT.